This note documents a single T cell receptor beta chain sequence. Clones were read by immunoSEQ multiplex PCR, and TCRdb kept only the in-frame ones, dropping some. The repertoire holds over 10,000 clones, roughly 82% seen once, with about a quarter in the top ten. This record belongs to a study of sequential checkpoint blockade in melanoma. About the study: Arm A got nivolumab then ipilimumab; arm B the reverse, 1:1. Both treatment sequences were followed by maintenance nivolumab.

The CDR3 contains 14 residues. Per the germline V gene, CDR1 is SGDLS and CDR2 is YYNGEE. V gave up 3 bases and J gave up 2 bases, with 9 bases separating them. Regarding treatment: randomized to nivolumab then ipilimumab (arm A) or the reverse (arm B). PBMC sorting kept live CD3+CD8+ cells without CD19 or CD56. This receptor was obtained from a human donor with melanoma. This specimen consisted of CD8+ T cells sorted from blood (inferred from file names), obtained from a patient given nivolumab and ipilimumab in sequence. J is TRBJ2-1 and V is TRBV9, with D possibly TRBD1 on 6 matching bases. The CDR3 loop is CASSGGPPYNEQFF. Here the CDR3 DNA reads TGTGCCAGCAGCGGGGGGCCTCCCTACAATGAGCAGTTCTTC.